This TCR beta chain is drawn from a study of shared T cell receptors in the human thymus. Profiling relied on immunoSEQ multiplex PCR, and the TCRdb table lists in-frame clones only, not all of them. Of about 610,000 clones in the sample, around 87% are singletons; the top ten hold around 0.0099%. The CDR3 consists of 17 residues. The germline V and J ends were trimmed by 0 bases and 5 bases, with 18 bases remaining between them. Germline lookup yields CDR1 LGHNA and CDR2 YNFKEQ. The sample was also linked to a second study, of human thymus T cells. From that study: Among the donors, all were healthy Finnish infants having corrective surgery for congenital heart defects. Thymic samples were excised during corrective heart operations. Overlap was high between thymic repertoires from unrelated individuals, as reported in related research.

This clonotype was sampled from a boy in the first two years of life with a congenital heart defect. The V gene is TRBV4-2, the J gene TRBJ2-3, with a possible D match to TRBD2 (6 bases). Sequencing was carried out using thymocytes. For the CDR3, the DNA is TGTGCCAGCAGCCAAGACCGATCGGGAGTAAGGGAAGATACGCAGTATTTT. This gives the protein CASSQDRSGVREDTQYF.